A single TCR beta chain is shown here with its context. Assignment of participants to cohorts was predicated upon participant-reported clinical history. This record belongs to a study of blood T cell repertoires in COVID-19. Germline loops: CDR1 ENHRY, CDR2 SYGVKD. The CDR3 has 13 amino acids. V shed 8 bases, J shed 4 bases, and the junction held 7 bases outside the gene matches. Produced via immunoSEQ multiplex PCR; TCRdb's table is partial and in-frame only. The sample has 250,000 or so clones, 80% to 90% seen once. The sequence came from a man in his fifties or sixties who had been exposed to COVID-19. Sequenced: PBMCs or T cells enriched from blood (not recorded which). The rearrangement links TRBV10-3 to TRBJ1-1; TRBD1 matches at 7 bases. The CDR3 loop reads CAIRQGMSTEAFF. DNA for the CDR3: TGTGCCATCCGACAGGGCATGAGCACTGAAGCTTTCTTT.